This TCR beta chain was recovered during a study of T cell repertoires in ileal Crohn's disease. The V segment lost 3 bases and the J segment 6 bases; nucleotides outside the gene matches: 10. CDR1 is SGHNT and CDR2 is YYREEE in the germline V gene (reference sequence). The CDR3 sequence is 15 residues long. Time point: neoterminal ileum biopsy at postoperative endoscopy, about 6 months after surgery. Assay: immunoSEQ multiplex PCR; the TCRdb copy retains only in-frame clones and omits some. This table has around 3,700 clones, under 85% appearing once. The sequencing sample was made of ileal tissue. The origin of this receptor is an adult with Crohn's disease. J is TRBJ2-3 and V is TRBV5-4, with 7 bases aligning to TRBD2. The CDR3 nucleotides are TGTGCCAGCAGCTCGGGGACTACGAGCAGGGATACGCAGTATTTT. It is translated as CASSSGTTSRDTQYF.